Listed here are 3 T cell receptor beta chains from one sample, sequenced in a study of CD8+CD57+ T cells in acquired aplastic anemia. Flow cytometry had shown expanded CD8+CD57+ cells in the patients chosen for sequencing. CDR3 and TCR beta VDJ profiling relied on genomic DNA as the template. Via MiXCR, TCRdb re-called the reads, giving one row per CDR3 protein. This repertoire shows approximately 300,000 distinct CDR3 sequences, roughly 61% found once; its top ten account for under 1.5%. Sequencing used sorted CD4+, CD8+, or CD8+CD57+ T cells (not recorded which) from PBMCs. Receptor source: a human donor with aplastic anemia.

This clonotype was picked up many times. This chain uses TRBV20-1 with TRBJ1-1; D is unresolved. Trimming removed 5 bases at V and 1 base at J, with 8 bases between. The CDR3 consists of 12 residues. The V gene's germline CDR1 is DFQATT and CDR2 SNEGSKA (reference sequence). CDR3 DNA: TGCAGTGCTGACCGCAGGAACACTGAAGCTTTCTTT. It encodes CSADRRNTEAFF.

The gene calls are TRBV7-9 and TRBJ1-4, with a tentative D call TRBD1 (6 bases). There are 16 residues in the CDR3. The germline gives CDR1 SEHNR, CDR2 FQNEAQ (reference sequence). V shed 2 bases and J shed 5 bases, with 15 bases lying between them. CDR3 residues: CASSLIPSGANEKLFF. CDR3 DNA sequence: TGTGCCAGCAGCTTAATCCCATCAGGGGCGAATGAAAAACTGTTTTTT.

This clonotype was seen just once. The chain carries TRBV12-3 or TRBV12-4 and TRBJ2-6, with D perhaps being TRBD1 or TRBD2 (5 bases each). This CDR3 contains 14 residues. Trimming took 5 bases from V and 4 from J, leaving 9 bases between them. CDR3: CASSGASGANVLTF. The CDR3 DNA is TGTGCCAGCAGTGGGGCTAGCGGGGCCAACGTCCTGACTTTC.